This T cell receptor beta chain was retrieved from a study of T cells in Graves' hyperthyroidism and ophthalmopathy. Study-wide points: Ophthalmopathy prediction by the model preceded onset by a median about 6 months. Most thyroid clonotypes with frequency above 0.001 were detected in blood.

This clonotype showed up many times. The antigen is undetermined. Looked up from germline, CDR1 is SGHTA and CDR2 is FQGNSA. This CDR3 has 13 residues. Deletions cut 0 bases from V and 6 bases from J, with 9 bases between. RNA transcripts yielded amplified TCR beta CDR3 regions. The TCR CDR3 first-round RT-PCR relied on the HTBI primer set. From the multiplex PCR reads, TCRdb called clonotypes with MiXCR, one entry per CDR3 protein. The data hold roughly 560,000 distinct CDR3 sequences, with over 12% observed a single time. Thyroid ultrasound and orbital computed tomography, with clinical symptoms and serum thyroxine and TRAb, informed diagnoses.

The receptor was derived from a woman aged 35 to 49 with Graves' ophthalmopathy. The source material was blood. The rearrangement joins TRBV7-2 to TRBJ2-7; D is uncertain. CDR3 loop: CASSLARSREQYF. DNA of the CDR3: TGTGCCAGCAGCTTAGCCCGATCTCGCGAGCAGTACTTC.